This is a list of T cell receptor beta chains from one sample in a study of identical twins. TCRdb reanalysed the 5' RACE reads using MiXCR and keeps one entry per CDR3 protein. Of 250,000 or so distinct CDR3 sequences listed, about 13% are singletons. The sample was also reused in another study, on yellow fever vaccine responses in identical twins.

Specimen: memory (CD45RO+) T cells sorted from blood. These receptors all stem from a young woman in good health. Each CDR3 is given with its conserved first and last residue. Fields, in order: D gene, CDR3 length, V gene, J gene, clone size, CDR3 protein, CDR3 DNA. A D gene is named only where the DNA matches it firmly. Clone size is shown for a subset of rows, as once, few, many or a class of expanded clone.

TRBD1	16	TRBV5-1	TRBJ2-1	few	CASSSGTGESYNEQFF	TGCGCCAGCAGCTCCGGGACAGGGGAATCCTACAATGAGCAGTTCTTC
-	15	TRBV5-1	TRBJ2-5	-	CASSPRDRGGETQYF	TGCGCCAGCAGCCCCCGTGACAGAGGAGGTGAGACCCAGTACTTC
TRBD1	18	TRBV5-1	TRBJ2-7	-	CASSLQSQGAIGSYEQYF	TGCGCCAGCAGCCTACAATCACAGGGGGCGATTGGCTCCTACGAGCAGTACTTC
-	17	TRBV15	TRBJ2-7	few	CATSRDRLVAFDYEQYF	TGTGCCACCAGCAGAGATCGATTAGTAGCGTTCGACTACGAGCAGTACTTC
TRBD2	16	TRBV6-2/TRBV6-3	TRBJ2-2	-	CASSYSSGTNTGELFF	TGTGCCAGCAGTTACTCTAGCGGGACCAACACCGGGGAGCTGTTTTTT
-	20	TRBV20-1	TRBJ2-7	many	CSASGFSTRSGLNSFYEQYF	TGCAGTGCTAGTGGATTTTCAACGCGTAGCGGACTCAATTCATTCTACGAGCAGTACTTC
-	13	TRBV5-1	TRBJ2-7	few	CASSLAYSYEQYF	TGCGCCAGCAGCTTGGCCTACTCCTACGAGCAGTACTTC
-	14	TRBV7-2	TRBJ2-1	many	CASSLRAIYNEQFF	TGTGCCAGCAGCTTGAGGGCTATCTACAATGAGCAGTTCTTC
TRBD2	13	TRBV12-3/TRBV12-4	TRBJ2-2	many	CAGEASGTGELFF	TGTGCCGGAGAGGCTAGCGGGACCGGGGAGCTGTTTTTT
TRBD1	17	TRBV15	TRBJ2-5	many	CATSSEPGQGLGETQYF	TGTGCCACCAGCAGTGAGCCGGGACAGGGGTTAGGAGAGACCCAGTACTTC
TRBD1	15	TRBV12-3/TRBV12-4	TRBJ2-3	-	CASRRRTGVADTQYF	TGTGCCAGCAGGCGACGGACAGGGGTAGCAGATACGCAGTATTTT
-	13	TRBV12-3/TRBV12-4	TRBJ2-2	many	CASSFVGAGELFF	TGTGCCAGCAGTTTCGTGGGAGCCGGGGAGCTGTTTTTT
-	17	TRBV20-1	TRBJ2-4	-	CSAESSMMGSAKNIQYF	TGCAGTGCAGAGTCTAGCATGATGGGGAGTGCCAAAAACATTCAGTACTTC
TRBD2	19	TRBV4-3	TRBJ2-2	-	CASSLQVVSSGRVTGELFF	TGCGCCAGCAGCCTTCAAGTTGTTTCTAGCGGGAGAGTCACCGGGGAGCTGTTTTTT
-	14	TRBV28	TRBJ2-7	few	CASSEGAPRYEQYF	TGTGCCAGCAGTGAAGGGGCGCCCCGATACGAGCAGTACTTC
-	14	TRBV27	TRBJ2-7	many	CASSLGRGPYEQYF	TGTGCCAGCAGTTTGGGCAGGGGCCCGTACGAGCAGTACTTC
-	14	TRBV6-1	TRBJ2-5	few	CASKVGGIQETQYF	TGTGCCAGCAAGGTCGGGGGAATCCAAGAGACCCAGTACTTC
-	16	TRBV7-2	TRBJ2-3	-	CASSLGPPYPPDTQYF	TGTGCCAGCAGCTTAGGACCCCCGTACCCCCCAGATACGCAGTATTTT
-	15	TRBV6-2/TRBV6-3	TRBJ2-1	-	CASSTGPRGHNEQFF	TGTGCCAGCTCTACCGGGCCCAGAGGACACAATGAGCAGTTCTTC
TRBD1	15	TRBV12-3/TRBV12-4	TRBJ1-4	-	CASRSRQGTNEKLFF	TGTGCCAGCAGATCCCGACAGGGGACTAATGAAAAACTGTTTTTT
-	14	TRBV5-1	TRBJ2-5	-	CASGRGAREETQYF	TGCGCCAGCGGCCGGGGGGCCAGAGAAGAGACCCAGTACTTC
TRBD1	13	TRBV11-2	TRBJ2-7	many	CASSHRTGNEQYF	TGTGCCAGCAGCCATCGGACAGGGAACGAGCAGTACTTC
-	14	TRBV28	TRBJ1-2	-	CASSSPGLKYGYTF	TGTGCCAGCAGTTCCCCGGGACTAAAATATGGCTACACCTTC
-	16	TRBV6-2/TRBV6-3	TRBJ2-2	-	CASSYWGRTNTGELFF	TGTGCCAGCAGTTACTGGGGCCGTACGAACACCGGGGAGCTGTTTTTT
TRBD1	16	TRBV30	TRBJ1-4	few	CAWSTDRGTDHRKLFF	TGTGCCTGGAGTACCGACAGGGGGACGGATCATCGGAAACTGTTTTTT
TRBD1	18	TRBV18	TRBJ2-6	-	CASSQRGQGLAGANVLTF	TGTGCCAGCTCACAACGGGGACAGGGCCTTGCTGGGGCCAACGTCCTGACTTTC
TRBD1	15	TRBV5-1	TRBJ2-3	many	CASSRETGGADTQYF	TGCGCCAGCAGCCGGGAAACAGGGGGCGCAGATACGCAGTATTTT
-	13	TRBV5-1	TRBJ2-2	few	CASSSPQAGELFF	TGCGCCAGCAGCTCCCCCCAGGCCGGGGAGCTGTTTTTT
TRBD1	14	TRBV12-3/TRBV12-4	TRBJ1-1	once	CASGTGASFYEAFF	TGTGCCAGCGGAACAGGGGCCTCTTTCTATGAAGCTTTCTTT